The 14 T cell receptor beta chains presented below share a single source sample, sequenced in a study of monozygotic twins with inflammatory bowel disease. TCRdb reworked the 5' RACE reads into one entry per CDR3 protein, no DNA. The specimen's table records about 150,000 distinct CDR3 sequences. Sequenced sample: blood. All receptors come from a human donor with ulcerative colitis or Crohn's disease, or a healthy co-twin of an affected twin (not recorded which).

J is TRBJ2-1 and V is TRBV28; the TRBD1 assignment by TCRdb is unverifiable without DNA. The germline gives CDR1 MDHEN, CDR2 SYDVKM. The CDR3 loop spans 15 amino acids. The CDR3: CASSIGTVLYNEQFF.

The gene calls are TRBV7-9 and TRBJ2-7; checking the TCRdb D call of TRBD1 is not possible without DNA. The CDR3 is 13 residues long. Germline V gene data show CDR1 as SEHNR and CDR2 as FQNEAQ (reference sequence). The CDR3 spells CASSLDRISKQYF.

The chain employs TRBV3-1 and TRBJ1-2. The CDR3 has 12 amino acids. Germline values: CDR1 LGHDT, CDR2 YNNKEL (reference sequence). The CDR3 sequence: CASSQSDLGYTF.

The V and J genes are TRBV30 and TRBJ1-5. Germline V lookup: CDR1 GTSNPN, CDR2 SVGIG (reference sequence). The CDR3 length is 17 residues. CDR3 loop: CAWSGNPSGTLNQPQHF.

The CDR3 protein is CASSQDVSSTEAFF. The chain combines TRBV3-1 with TRBJ1-1. The germline gives CDR1 LGHDT, CDR2 YNNKEL (reference sequence). The CDR3 contains 14 residues.

This chain joins TRBV20-1 and TRBJ2-7; TCRdb lists TRBD1, though no DNA is available to test this call. Germline CDR1 is DFQATT and CDR2 is SNEGSKA (reference sequence). The CDR3 totals 13 residues. CDR3 sequence: CSAHRTGSYEQYF.

The chain is built from TRBV19 and TRBJ2-7; the TCRdb call, TRBD1, lacks DNA for checking. The CDR3 has 16 residues. Germline CDR1 LNHDA, CDR2 SQIVND (reference sequence). CDR3 sequence: CASSRDRRRGYDEQYF.

CDR3 loop: CASSLATEAFF. The chain recombines TRBV12-3 or TRBV12-4 with TRBJ1-1. This CDR3 has 11 amino acids.

The rearrangement links TRBV5-1 to TRBJ1-2; the D call of TRBD1 rests on TCRdb alone, since no DNA is present to check it. CDR3 length equals 18 residues. Germline values: CDR1 SGHRS, CDR2 YFSETQ. CDR3 amino acids: CASSLGPPTGLTNYGYTF.

This rearrangement joins TRBV19 to TRBJ2-1; the TRBD2 assignment by TCRdb is unverifiable without DNA. The CDR3 is 15 residues long. CDR1 is LNHDA, CDR2 SQIVND, per germline (reference sequence). CDR3 loop: CASSSLFGGNNEQFF.

The rearrangement joins TRBV24-1 to TRBJ2-2; TCRdb returns TRBD1, unconfirmable since there is no DNA. The CDR3 extends over 14 amino acids. From germline, CDR1 is KGHDR and CDR2 SFDVKD. CDR3: CAIRGTGNTGELFF.

The CDR3 reads CASSPGLDEQYF. The chain employs TRBV5-4 and TRBJ2-7; TCRdb picks TRBD1, but there is no DNA to check that call. This CDR3 is 12 amino acids long. Germline lookup yields CDR1 SGHNT and CDR2 YYREEE (reference sequence).

Here the CDR3 reads CASSLGTPNEQFF. This rearrangement joins TRBV7-2 to TRBJ2-1; TCRdb reports TRBD2, a call that lacks DNA to check it against. Germline assignment: CDR1 SGHTA and CDR2 FQGNSA. The CDR3 covers 13 residues.

The V and J genes are TRBV12-3 or TRBV12-4 and TRBJ2-5; the D gene TCRdb calls, TRBD2, cannot be checked with no DNA. This CDR3 region has 14 residues. CDR3 region: CASSSMRGSETQYF.